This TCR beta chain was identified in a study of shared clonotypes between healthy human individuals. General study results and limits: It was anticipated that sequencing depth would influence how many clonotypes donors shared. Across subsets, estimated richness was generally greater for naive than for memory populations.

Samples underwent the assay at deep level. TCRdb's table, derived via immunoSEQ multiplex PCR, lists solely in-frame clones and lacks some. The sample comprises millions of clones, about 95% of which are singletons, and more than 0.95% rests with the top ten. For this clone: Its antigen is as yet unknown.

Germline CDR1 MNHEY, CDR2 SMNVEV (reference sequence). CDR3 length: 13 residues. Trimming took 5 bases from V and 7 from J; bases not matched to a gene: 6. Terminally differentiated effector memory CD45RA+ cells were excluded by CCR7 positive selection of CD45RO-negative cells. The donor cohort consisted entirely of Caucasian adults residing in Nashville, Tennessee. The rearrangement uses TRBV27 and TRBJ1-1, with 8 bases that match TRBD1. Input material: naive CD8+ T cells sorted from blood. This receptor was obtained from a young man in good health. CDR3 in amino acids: CASSTDRGGEAFF. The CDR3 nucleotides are TGTGCCAGCAGTACTGACAGGGGAGGTGAAGCTTTCTTT.